The next 10 T cell receptor beta chains were all read from a single sample in a study of T cell responses to AZD1222 COVID-19 vaccine (dated by TCRdb to about 2021). The sample's time point, from its label and the paper: about 28 days (+/-7) after the second vaccine dose. The library came from the immunoSEQ multiplex PCR assay. TCRdb provides this immuneACCESS table in a form limited to in-frame rearrangements. Some clones are lacking; in checked studies, under half of them reflect an unresolved V gene, and why the rest are absent is not known. This sample comprises around 270,000 clones, around 92% of them detected only once. Roughly 0.5% of the sample is held by the ten biggest clonotypes. The specimen comprised peripheral blood, sampled 28 days after the second AZD1222 dose. These receptors were obtained from an adult who received the AZD1222 COVID-19 vaccine.

J is TRBJ2-7 and V is TRBV29-1; D may be TRBD2 (5 bases). The V end lost 4 bases, the J end lost 4 bases, and 8 bases lay between the germline ends. Germline V gene data show CDR1 as SQVTM and CDR2 as ANQGSEA. This CDR3 region has 11 residues. As DNA, the CDR3 is TGCAGCGTTGTTCGGGGTTACGAGCAGTACTTC. Its protein is CSVVRGYEQYF.

V usage is TRBV5-8 and J usage is TRBJ1-5, with unresolved D. Germline assignment: CDR1 SGHTS and CDR2 YDEGEE. The CDR3 is 14 residues long. The germline V and J ends were trimmed by 0 bases and 2 bases, with 6 bases remaining between them. CDR3 in DNA: TGTGCCAGCAGCTTGGAAATGGGCAATCAGCCCCAGCATTTT. It translates to CASSLEMGNQPQHF.

V gene TRBV21-1 combines with J gene TRBJ2-7; no check of the table's D call, TRBD1, against the DNA was made. TRBV21-1 is given as a pseudogene. CDR3 length: 15 residues. The chain's CDR3 is CASSKRTGDTREQYF. CDR3 nucleotides: TGTGCCAGCAGCAAGCGGACAGGGGACACGCGAGAGCAGTACTTC.

The V gene is TRBV25-1, the J gene TRBJ1-2; no clear D. The CDR3 loop spans 12 amino acids. From germline, CDR1 is MGHDK and CDR2 SYGVNS. Trimming pared 2 bases from V and 7 bases from J, leaving 8 bases between. The CDR3 region has the DNA TGTGCCAGCAGTGAAGGACCCTCTGGCTACACCTTC. Its translation: CASSEGPSGYTF.

This clone was recorded once. This sample includes further DNA sequences coding for the same CDR3. This chain links TRBV9 with TRBJ1-2; D is unclear. Germline CDR1 SGDLS, CDR2 YYNGEE. Trimming took off 3 bases at V and 1 base at J, with 7 bases between the two ends. The CDR3 sequence is 13 residues long. The CDR3 spells CASSGTGNYGYTF. CDR3 nucleotides: TGTGCCAGCAGCGGGACGGGTAACTATGGCTACACCTTC.

V and J are TRBV30 and TRBJ2-7, with D tentatively TRBD1 (6 bases). Germline V gives CDR1 GTSNPN, CDR2 SVGIG (reference sequence). The CDR3 has 13 residues. Trimming cost V 8 bases and J 3 bases, with 17 bases left between them. DNA for the CDR3: TGTGCCGCGAATAAAGCAGGGGTCTACGAGCAGTACTTC. Translated, it gives CAANKAGVYEQYF.

This chain connects TRBV2 to TRBJ1-6; the D is unclear. V lost 4 bases and J lost 10, with 23 bases in between. CDR1 SNHLY and CDR2 FYNNEI come from the germline V gene. The CDR3 contains 17 residues. The DNA for the CDR3 is TGTGCCAGCAGTGGGGCCGGGGAAGAGTTAGATGGATCACCCCTCCACTTT. Amino acid sequence: CASSGAGEELDGSPLHF.

V and J are TRBV5-5 and TRBJ2-7; D not resolved. Per the germline V gene, CDR1 is SGHKS and CDR2 is YYEKEE (reference sequence). Trimming left V 3 bases short and J 0 bases short, with 13 bases between. This CDR3 contains 15 residues. The CDR3 loop is CASSSGRVSSYEQYF. CDR3 nucleotide sequence: TGTGCCAGCAGCTCAGGACGGGTGAGCTCCTACGAGCAGTACTTC.

In this sample, this clone turned up a few times. The gene calls are TRBV5-1 and TRBJ1-1; 7 nucleotides agree with TRBD1. Trimming cost V 3 bases and J 1 base; bases outside gene matches: 6. CDR3 length equals 15 residues. Germline V gene data show CDR1 as SGHRS and CDR2 as YFSETQ. CDR3: CASSSLGGPNTEAFF. The CDR3 bases are TGCGCCAGCAGCTCCTTAGGGGGCCCGAACACTGAAGCTTTCTTT.

The genes are TRBV24-1 and TRBJ2-3, with 10 bases that match TRBD2. Trimming cost V 10 bases and J 6 bases; bases outside gene matches: 6. This CDR3 spans 13 amino acids. Germline assignment: CDR1 KGHDR and CDR2 SFDVKD. CDR3 DNA sequence: TGTGCCACAAGCGGGAGGGCCGTTGATACGCAGTATTTT. This sequence encodes CATSGRAVDTQYF.